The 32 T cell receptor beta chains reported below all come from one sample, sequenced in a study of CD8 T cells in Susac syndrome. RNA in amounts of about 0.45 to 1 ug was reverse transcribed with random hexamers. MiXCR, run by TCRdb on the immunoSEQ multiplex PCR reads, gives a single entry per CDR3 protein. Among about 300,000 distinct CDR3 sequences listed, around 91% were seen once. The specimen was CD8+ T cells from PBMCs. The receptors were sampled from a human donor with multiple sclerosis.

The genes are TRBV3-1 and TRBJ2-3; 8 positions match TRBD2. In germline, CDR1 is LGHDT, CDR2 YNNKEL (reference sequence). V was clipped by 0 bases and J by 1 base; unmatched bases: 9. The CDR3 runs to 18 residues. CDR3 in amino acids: CASSQDPGLVFGTDTQYF. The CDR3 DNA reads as TGTGCCAGCAGCCAAGACCCGGGACTAGTTTTCGGCACAGATACGCAGTATTTT.

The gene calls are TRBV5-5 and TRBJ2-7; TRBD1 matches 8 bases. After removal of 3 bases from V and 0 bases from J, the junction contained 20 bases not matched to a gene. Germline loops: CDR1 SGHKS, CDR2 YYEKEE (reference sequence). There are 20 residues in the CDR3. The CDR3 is CASSWDRQGMIRKSSYEQYF. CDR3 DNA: TGTGCCAGCAGCTGGGACCGACAGGGGATGATACGAAAAAGCTCCTACGAGCAGTACTTC.

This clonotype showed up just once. CDR3 residues: CASSLGTTGQFF. CDR3 nucleotides: TGTGCCAGCAGCTTAGGGACAACAGGGCAGTTCTTC. The rearrangement uses TRBV13 and TRBJ2-1, with D maybe TRBD1 (5 bases). This CDR3 has 12 amino acids. Trimming removed 0 bases from V and 12 bases from J, with 9 bases in between. Per germline, CDR1 PRHDT and CDR2 FYEKMQ (reference sequence).

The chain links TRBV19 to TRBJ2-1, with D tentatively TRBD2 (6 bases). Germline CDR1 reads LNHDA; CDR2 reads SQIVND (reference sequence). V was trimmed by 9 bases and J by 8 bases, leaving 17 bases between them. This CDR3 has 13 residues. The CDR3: CARAGWGSDEQFF. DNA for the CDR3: TGTGCCAGGGCGGGGTGGGGAAGCGATGAGCAGTTCTTC.

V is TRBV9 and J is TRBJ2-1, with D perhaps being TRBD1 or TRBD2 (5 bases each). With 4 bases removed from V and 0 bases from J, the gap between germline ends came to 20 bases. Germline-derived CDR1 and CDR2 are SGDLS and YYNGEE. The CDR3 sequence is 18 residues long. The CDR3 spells CASSPRGPILLSYNEQFF. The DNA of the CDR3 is TGTGCCAGCAGCCCCCGGGGACCGATCCTTCTCTCCTACAATGAGCAGTTCTTC.

The CDR3 bases are TGTGCCAGCAGTTTAGGAGACAGGGTGGACGAGCAGTACTTC. Its protein product is CASSLGDRVDEQYF. The V and J genes are TRBV12-3 or TRBV12-4 and TRBJ2-7; 7 bases fit TRBD1. CDR3 size: 14 residues. The V and J ends lost 1 base and 5 bases, in that order; junction bases with no gene match: 5.

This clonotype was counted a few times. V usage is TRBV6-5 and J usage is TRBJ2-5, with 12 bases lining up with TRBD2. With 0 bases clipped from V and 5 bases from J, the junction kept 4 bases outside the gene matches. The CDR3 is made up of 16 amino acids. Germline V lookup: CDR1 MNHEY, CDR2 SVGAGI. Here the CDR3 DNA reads TGTGCCAGCAGTTACTCGAGCCTAGCGGGAGGGGAGACCCAGTACTTC. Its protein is CASSYSSLAGGETQYF.

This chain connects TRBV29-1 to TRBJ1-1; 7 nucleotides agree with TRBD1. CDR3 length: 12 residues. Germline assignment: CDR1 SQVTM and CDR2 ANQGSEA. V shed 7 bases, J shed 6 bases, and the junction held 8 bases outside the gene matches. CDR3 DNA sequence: TGCAGCGCCACAGGGGAATACCCTGAAGCTTTCTTT. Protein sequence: CSATGEYPEAFF.

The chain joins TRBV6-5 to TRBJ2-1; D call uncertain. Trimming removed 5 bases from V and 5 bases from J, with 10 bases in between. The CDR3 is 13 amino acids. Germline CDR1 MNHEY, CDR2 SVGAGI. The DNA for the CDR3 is TGTGCCAGCAGTACTCCCTCGGACAATGAGCAGTTCTTC. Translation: CASSTPSDNEQFF.

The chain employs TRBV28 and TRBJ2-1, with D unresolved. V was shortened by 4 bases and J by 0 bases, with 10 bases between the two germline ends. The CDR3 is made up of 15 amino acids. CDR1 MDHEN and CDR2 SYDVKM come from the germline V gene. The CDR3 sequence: CASSSDLSSYNEQFF. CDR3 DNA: TGTGCCAGCAGTTCGGACCTAAGCTCCTACAATGAGCAGTTCTTC.

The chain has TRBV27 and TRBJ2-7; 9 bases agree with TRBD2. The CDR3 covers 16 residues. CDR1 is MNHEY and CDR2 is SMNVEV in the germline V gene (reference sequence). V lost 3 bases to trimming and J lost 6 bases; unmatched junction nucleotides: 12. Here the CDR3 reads CASSLLTSGPTREQYF. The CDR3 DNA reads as TGTGCCAGCAGTTTGCTGACTAGCGGCCCTACGCGCGAGCAGTACTTC.

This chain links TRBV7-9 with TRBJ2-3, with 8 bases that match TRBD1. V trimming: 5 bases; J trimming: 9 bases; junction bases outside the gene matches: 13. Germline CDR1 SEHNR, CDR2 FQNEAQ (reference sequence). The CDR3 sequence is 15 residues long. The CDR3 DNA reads TGTGCCAGCAGCCGCGGACAGGGTACCATCAGGACGCAGTATTTT. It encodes CASSRGQGTIRTQYF.

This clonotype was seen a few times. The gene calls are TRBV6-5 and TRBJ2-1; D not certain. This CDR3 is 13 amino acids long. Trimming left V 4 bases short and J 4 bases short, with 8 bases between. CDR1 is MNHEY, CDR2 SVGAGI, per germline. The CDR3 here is CASSFTAYNEQFF. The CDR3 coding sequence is TGTGCCAGCAGTTTCACGGCATACAATGAGCAGTTCTTC.

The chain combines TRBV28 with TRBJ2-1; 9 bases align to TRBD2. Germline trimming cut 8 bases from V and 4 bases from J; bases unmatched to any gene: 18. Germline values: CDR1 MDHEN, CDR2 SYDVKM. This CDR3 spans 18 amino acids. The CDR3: CASSPTAGLAYYYNEQFF. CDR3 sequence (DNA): TGTGCCAGCTCCCCCACAGCGGGACTAGCCTACTATTACAATGAGCAGTTCTTC.

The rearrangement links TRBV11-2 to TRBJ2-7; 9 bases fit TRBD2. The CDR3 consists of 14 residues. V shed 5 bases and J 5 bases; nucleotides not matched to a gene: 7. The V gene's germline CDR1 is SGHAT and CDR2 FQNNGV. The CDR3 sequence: CASSLKAGGDEQYF. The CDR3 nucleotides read TGTGCCAGCAGCCTCAAGGCGGGAGGGGACGAGCAGTACTTC.

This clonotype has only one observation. The CDR3 nucleotides read TGTGCCAGCAGCTTAATACCAGGAGATAACACCGGGGAGCTGTTTTTT. Encoded protein: CASSLIPGDNTGELFF. The chain employs TRBV7-3 and TRBJ2-2, with D unclear. This CDR3 has 16 amino acids. V shed 1 base and J shed 2 bases, with 11 bases lying between them. Per the germline V gene, CDR1 is SGHTA and CDR2 is FQGTGA.

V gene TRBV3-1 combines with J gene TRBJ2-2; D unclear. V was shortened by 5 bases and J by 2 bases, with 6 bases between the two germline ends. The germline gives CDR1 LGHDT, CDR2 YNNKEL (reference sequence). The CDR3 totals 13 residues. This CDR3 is CASSIINTGELFF. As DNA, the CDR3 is TGTGCCAGCAGCATAATTAACACCGGGGAGCTGTTTTTT.

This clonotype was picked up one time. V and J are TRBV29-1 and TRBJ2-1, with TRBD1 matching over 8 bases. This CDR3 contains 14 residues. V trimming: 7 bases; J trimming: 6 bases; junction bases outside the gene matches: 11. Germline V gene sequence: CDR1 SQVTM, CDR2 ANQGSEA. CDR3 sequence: CSAGTGLGSNEQFF. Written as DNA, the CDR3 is TGCAGCGCAGGGACAGGATTGGGAAGCAATGAGCAGTTCTTC.

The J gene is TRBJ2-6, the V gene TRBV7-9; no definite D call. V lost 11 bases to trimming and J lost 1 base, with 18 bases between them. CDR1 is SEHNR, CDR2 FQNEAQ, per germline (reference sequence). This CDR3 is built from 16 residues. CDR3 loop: CAVEVFGLSGANVLTF. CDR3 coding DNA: TGTGCCGTCGAGGTCTTCGGGCTTTCTGGGGCCAACGTCCTGACTTTC.

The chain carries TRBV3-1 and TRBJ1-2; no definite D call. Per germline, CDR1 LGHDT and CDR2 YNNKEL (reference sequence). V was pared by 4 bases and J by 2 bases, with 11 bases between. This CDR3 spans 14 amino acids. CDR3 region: CASSPLERNYGYTF. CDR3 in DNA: TGTGCCAGCAGCCCCCTCGAGAGGAACTATGGCTACACCTTC.

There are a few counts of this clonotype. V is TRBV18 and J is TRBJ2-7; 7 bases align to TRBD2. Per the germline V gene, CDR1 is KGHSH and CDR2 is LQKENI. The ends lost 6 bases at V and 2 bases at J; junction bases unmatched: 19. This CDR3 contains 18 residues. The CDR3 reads CASSPPSSYAGAAYEQYF. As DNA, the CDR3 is TGTGCCAGCTCTCCCCCCTCCTCGTATGCGGGAGCTGCCTACGAGCAGTACTTC. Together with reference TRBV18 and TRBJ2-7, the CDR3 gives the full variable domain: NAGVMQNPRHLVRRRGQEARLRCSPMKGHSHVYWYRQLPEEGLKFMVYLQKENIIDESGMPKERFSAEFPKEGPSILRIQQVVRGDSAAYFCASSPPSSYAGAAYEQYFGPGTRLTVT.

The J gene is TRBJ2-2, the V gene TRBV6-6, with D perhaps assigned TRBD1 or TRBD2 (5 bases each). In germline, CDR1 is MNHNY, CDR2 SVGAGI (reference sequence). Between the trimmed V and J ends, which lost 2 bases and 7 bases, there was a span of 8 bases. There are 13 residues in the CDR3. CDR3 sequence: CASSYRGYGELFF. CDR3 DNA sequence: TGTGCCAGCAGTTACCGGGGCTACGGGGAGCTGTTTTTT.

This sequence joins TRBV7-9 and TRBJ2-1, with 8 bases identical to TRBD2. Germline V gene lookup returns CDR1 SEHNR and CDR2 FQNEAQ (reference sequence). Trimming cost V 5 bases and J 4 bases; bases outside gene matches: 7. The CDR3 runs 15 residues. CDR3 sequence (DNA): TGTGCCAGCAGCAAGACTAGCGTCCCTTACAATGAGCAGTTCTTC. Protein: CASSKTSVPYNEQFF.

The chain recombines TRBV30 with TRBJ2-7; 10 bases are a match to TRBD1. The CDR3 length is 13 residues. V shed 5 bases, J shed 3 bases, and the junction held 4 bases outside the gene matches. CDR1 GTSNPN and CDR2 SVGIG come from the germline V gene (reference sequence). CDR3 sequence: CAWRRTGGYEQYF. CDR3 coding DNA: TGTGCCTGGCGTCGGACAGGGGGCTACGAGCAGTACTTC.

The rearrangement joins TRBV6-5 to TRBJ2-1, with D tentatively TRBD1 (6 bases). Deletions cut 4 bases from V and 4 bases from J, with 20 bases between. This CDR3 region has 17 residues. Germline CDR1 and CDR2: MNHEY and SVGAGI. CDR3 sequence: CASSLLSGTSAYNEQFF. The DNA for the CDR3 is TGTGCCAGCAGTTTATTATCCGGGACATCGGCATACAATGAGCAGTTCTTC.

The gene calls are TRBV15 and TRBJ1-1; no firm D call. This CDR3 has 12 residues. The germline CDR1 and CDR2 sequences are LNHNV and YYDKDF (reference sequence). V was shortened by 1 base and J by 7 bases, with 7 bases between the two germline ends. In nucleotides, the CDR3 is TGTGCCACCAGCAGAGCCGCCGATGAAGCTTTCTTT. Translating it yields CATSRAADEAFF.

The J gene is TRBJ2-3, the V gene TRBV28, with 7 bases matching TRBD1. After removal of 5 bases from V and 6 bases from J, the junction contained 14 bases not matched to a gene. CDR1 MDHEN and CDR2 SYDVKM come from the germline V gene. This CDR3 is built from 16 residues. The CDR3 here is CASSNTGVAALDTQYF. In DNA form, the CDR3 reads TGTGCCAGCAGTAACACAGGGGTGGCGGCACTTGATACGCAGTATTTT. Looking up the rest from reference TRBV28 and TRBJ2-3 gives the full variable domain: DVKVTQSSRYLVKRTGEKVFLECVQDMDHENMFWYRQDPGLGLRLIYFSYDVKMKEKGDIPEGYSVSREKKERFSLILESASTNQTSMYLCASSNTGVAALDTQYFGPGTRLTVL.

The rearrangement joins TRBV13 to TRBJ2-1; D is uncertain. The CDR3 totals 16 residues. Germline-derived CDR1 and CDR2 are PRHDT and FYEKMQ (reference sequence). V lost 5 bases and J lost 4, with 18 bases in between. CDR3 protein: CASSLRPPPRYNEQFF. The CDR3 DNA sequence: TGTGCCAGCAGCCTCCGACCCCCACCTAGATACAATGAGCAGTTCTTC.

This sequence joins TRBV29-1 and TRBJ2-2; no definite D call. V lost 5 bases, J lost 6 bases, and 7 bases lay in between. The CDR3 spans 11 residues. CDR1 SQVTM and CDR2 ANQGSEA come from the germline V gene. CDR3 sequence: CSVTAAGELFF. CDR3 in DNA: TGCAGCGTTACGGCCGCCGGGGAGCTGTTTTTT.

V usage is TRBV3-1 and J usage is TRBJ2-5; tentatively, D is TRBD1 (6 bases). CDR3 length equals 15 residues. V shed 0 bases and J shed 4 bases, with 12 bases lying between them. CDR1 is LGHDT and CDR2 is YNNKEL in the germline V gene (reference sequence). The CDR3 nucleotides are TGTGCCAGCAGCCAAGATCAGGGGAGAGGAGAGACCCAGTACTTC. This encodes CASSQDQGRGETQYF.

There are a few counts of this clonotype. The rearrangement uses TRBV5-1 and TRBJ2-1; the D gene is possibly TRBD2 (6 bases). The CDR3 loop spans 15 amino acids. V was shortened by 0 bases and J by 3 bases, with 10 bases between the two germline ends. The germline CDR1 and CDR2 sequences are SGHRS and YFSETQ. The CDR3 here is CASSLGQGGYNEQFF. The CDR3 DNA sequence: TGCGCCAGCAGCTTGGGGCAGGGAGGCTACAATGAGCAGTTCTTC. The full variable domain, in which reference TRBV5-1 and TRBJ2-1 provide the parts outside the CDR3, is KAGVTQTPRYLIKTRGQQVTLSCSPISGHRSVSWYQQTPGQGLQFLFEYFSETQRNKGNFPGRFSGRQFSNSRSEMNVSTLELGDSALYLCASSLGQGGYNEQFFGPGTRLTVL.

CDR3 DNA sequence: TGTGCCAGCAGTACGGACAGCATCTACAATGAGCAGTTCTTC. Translation: CASSTDSIYNEQFF. This chain links TRBV6-2 or TRBV6-3 with TRBJ2-1; TRBD1 is a possible D gene (6 bases). Trimming pared 5 bases from V and 3 bases from J, leaving 11 bases between. The CDR3 has 14 residues. The germline V gene has CDR1 MNHEY and CDR2 SVGEGT.